This record covers a single T cell receptor (beta chain). The junction and the germline gene differ at one end; a read error may be behind it. These data are taken from a study of blood T cell repertoires in COVID-19. Study in general: Collection of acute and convalescent COVID-19 samples took place in the United States, Italy and Spain.

The CDR3 has 19 amino acids. The germline V gene has CDR1 LNHNV and CDR2 YYDKDF (reference sequence). Authors' analysis steps: Using reference gene primer amplification, nucleated cell counts were estimated. Some clones are missing from TCRdb's copy, which holds only in-frame ones; the method was immunoSEQ multiplex PCR. The V and J calls and clone size are taken from that table; D and trimming were inferred from the DNA. The data contain 60,000 to 75,000 clones, about 87% of them singletons. The sequenced material came from peripheral blood. The V gene is TRBV15, the J gene TRBJ2-4; 7 bases are a match to TRBD2. The receptor comes from a man aged 50 to 60 with active COVID-19. Here the CDR3 reads CATSTDGGLPGGAKNIQYF. The CDR3, as DNA: TGTGCCACCAGCACCGACGGAGGACTACCGGGAGGAGCCAAAAACATTCAATACTTC.